This record covers a single T cell receptor beta chain. Its antigen is unidentified. These data are taken from a study of cytomegalovirus exposure and HLA in healthy donors. Study findings and constraints: Researchers counted some 150 TCR beta chains as cytomegalovirus-associated.

This CDR3 contains 15 residues. Germline CDR1 SGHAT, CDR2 FQNNGV. Trimming removed 2 bases from V and 5 bases from J, with 16 bases in between. Researchers ran the PCR with 60 Vbeta and 13 Jbeta primers. Using immunoSEQ multiplex PCR, the repertoire was profiled, and TCRdb retains in-frame clones only, with some absent. The data hold more than 150,000 clones, with 78% observed a single time. The chain uses TRBV11-2 and TRBJ2-7; TRBD1 might be the D (6 bases). This clonotype was obtained from a woman in her 30s in good health and CMV-seropositive. Sequences were obtained from PBMCs. The CDR3 coding sequence is TGTGCCAGCAGCTTACAAAATCTAGGGGGACACGAGCAGTACTTC. It specifies CASSLQNLGGHEQYF. The variable domain in full, completed from reference TRBV11-2 and TRBJ2-7, reads EAGVAQSPRYKIIEKRQSVAFWCNPISGHATLYWYQQILGQGPKLLIQFQNNGVVDDSQLPKDRFSAERLKGVDSTLKIQPAKLEDSAVYLCASSLQNLGGHEQYFGPGTRLTVT.